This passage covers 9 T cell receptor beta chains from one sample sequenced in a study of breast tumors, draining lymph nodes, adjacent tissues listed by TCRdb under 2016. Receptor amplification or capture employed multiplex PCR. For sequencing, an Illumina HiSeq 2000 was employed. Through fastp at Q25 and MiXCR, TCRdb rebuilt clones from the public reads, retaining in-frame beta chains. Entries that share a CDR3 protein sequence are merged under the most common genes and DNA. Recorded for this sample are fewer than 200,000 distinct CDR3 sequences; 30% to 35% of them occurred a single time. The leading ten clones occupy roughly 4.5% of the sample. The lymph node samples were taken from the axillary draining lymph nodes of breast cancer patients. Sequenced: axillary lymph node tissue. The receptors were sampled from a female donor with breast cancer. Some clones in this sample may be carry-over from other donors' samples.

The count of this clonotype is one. CDR3 in amino acids: CATSAAALGARGVGCTDTQYF. In DNA, the CDR3 is TGTGCCACCAGTGCGGCGGCACTCGGGGCCAGAGGGGTGGGTTGCACAGATACGCAGTATTTT. The rearrangement uses TRBV24-1 and TRBJ2-3, with D perhaps TRBD1 or TRBD2 (5 bases each). Trimming removed 5 bases at V and 1 base at J, with 30 bases between. CDR1 is KGHDR and CDR2 is SFDVKD in the germline V gene. This CDR3 has 21 residues.

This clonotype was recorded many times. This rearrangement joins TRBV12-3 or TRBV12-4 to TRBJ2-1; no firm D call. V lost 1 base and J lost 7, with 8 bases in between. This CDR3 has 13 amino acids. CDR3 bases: TGTGCCAGCAGTTTAGGACGGAGTAATGAGCAGTTCTTC. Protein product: CASSLGRSNEQFF.

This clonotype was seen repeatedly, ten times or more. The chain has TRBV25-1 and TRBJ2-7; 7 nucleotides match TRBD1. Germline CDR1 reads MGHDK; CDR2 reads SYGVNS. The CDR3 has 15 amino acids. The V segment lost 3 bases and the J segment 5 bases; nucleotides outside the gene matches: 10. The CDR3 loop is CASSDWETGLNEQYF. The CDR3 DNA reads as TGTGCCAGCAGTGATTGGGAGACAGGGTTAAACGAGCAGTACTTC.

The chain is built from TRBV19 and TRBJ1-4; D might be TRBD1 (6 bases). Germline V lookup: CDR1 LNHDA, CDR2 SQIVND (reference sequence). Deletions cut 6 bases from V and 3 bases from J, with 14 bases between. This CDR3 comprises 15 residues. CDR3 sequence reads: CASSHRADANEKLFF. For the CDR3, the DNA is TGTGCCAGTAGCCACAGGGCGGATGCTAATGAAAAACTGTTTTTT.

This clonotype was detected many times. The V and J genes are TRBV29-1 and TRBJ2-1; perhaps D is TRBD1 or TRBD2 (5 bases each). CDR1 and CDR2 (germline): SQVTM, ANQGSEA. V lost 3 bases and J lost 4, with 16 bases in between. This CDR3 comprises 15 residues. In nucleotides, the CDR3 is TGCAGCGTTGAGGGCCCCGGGACGGCTTACAATGAGCAGTTCTTC. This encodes CSVEGPGTAYNEQFF.

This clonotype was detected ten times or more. CDR3 nucleotide sequence: TGTGCCATCCCATTCCCGACAGCGAATGAAGAGACCCAGTACTTC. Amino acids: CAIPFPTANEETQYF. The chain couples TRBV10-3 to TRBJ2-5; possibly TRBD1 for D (5 bases). CDR1 ENHRY and CDR2 SYGVKD come from the germline V gene. V dropped 8 bases and J dropped 3 bases, with 19 bases sitting between them. The length of the CDR3 is 15 residues.

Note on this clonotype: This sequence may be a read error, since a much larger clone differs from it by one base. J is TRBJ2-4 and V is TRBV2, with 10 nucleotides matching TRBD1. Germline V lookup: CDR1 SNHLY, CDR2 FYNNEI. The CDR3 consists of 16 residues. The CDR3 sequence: CANSPRQGAGKNIQYF. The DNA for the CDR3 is TGTGCCAACAGTCCCCGACAGGGGGCCGGCAAAAACATTCAGTACTTC.

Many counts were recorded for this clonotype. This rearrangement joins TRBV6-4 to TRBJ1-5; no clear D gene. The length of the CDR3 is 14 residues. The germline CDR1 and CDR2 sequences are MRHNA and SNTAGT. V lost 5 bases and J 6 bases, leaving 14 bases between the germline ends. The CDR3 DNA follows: TGTGCCAGCAGTCTCAGTCCGGAGATTCAGCCCCAGCATTTT. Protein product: CASSLSPEIQPQHF.

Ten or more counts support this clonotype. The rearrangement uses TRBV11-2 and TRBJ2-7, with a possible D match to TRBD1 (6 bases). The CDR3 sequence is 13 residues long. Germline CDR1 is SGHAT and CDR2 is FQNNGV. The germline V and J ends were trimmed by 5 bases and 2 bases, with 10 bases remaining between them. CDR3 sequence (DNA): TGTGCCAGCAGCCGGGACAAAACCTACGAGCAGTACTTC. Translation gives CASSRDKTYEQYF.